Here is one TCR beta chain with its context. This sample was taken from a study of blood T cell repertoires in COVID-19. Study context: Acute-phase and convalescent COVID-19 samples originated in the United States, Italy and Spain. PBMCs, B-cell-depleted T cells, or T cells were the source of the cDNA or gDNA that made up the material.

The CDR3 totals 14 residues. Germline CDR1 reads LNHDA; CDR2 reads SQIVND (reference sequence). The V and J ends lost 8 bases and 2 bases, in that order; junction bases with no gene match: 4. Methods used by the authors: Reference gene primer amplification yielded estimated nucleated cell counts. Some clones are missing from TCRdb's copy, which holds only in-frame ones; the method was immunoSEQ multiplex PCR. V and J calls plus clone size are reproduced from that table; the DNA served to infer D and trimming. Of 150,000 to 200,000 clones listed, around 86% were seen once; the top ten hold around 8.6%.

The chain carries TRBV19 and TRBJ1-3, with 9 bases matching TRBD1. Sequencing input: peripheral blood. The receptor was isolated from a man aged 50 to 60 with active or convalescent COVID-19. The CDR3 loop reads CASARDRAGNTIYF. The CDR3 coding sequence is TGTGCCAGTGCCCGGGACAGGGCTGGAAACACCATATATTTT.